This T cell receptor (beta chain) was documented in a study of T cells expressing NK-cell markers. At the level of the study: Just one sequenced donor of eight was HCMV-seronegative, while seven were seropositive. Study results and caveats: Six of the donors carried dominant NKG2C+ clonotypes that took up about 1.0-8% of their CD8+ T cells.

Remarks on this clonotype: Its target is unknown.

The CDR3 is made up of 15 amino acids. CDR1 is LNHDA and CDR2 is SQIVND in the germline V gene (reference sequence). TCRdb reprocessed the 5' RACE reads, keeping one entry per CDR3 protein, no DNA. The sample holds roughly 120,000 distinct CDR3 sequences. The sequenced sample was blood T cells: a sorted CD56 or NKG2C T cell subset, CD4+ or CD8+ T cells, or bulk PBMC T cells (not recorded which). The TCR originated in a woman aged 18 to 75 in good health. The rearrangement links TRBV19 to TRBJ2-1; TCRdb designates TRBD2, a call that cannot be tested without DNA. This CDR3 reads CASSMLAGPYNEQFF. Full variable domain (rest looked up from reference TRBV19 and TRBJ2-1): DGGITQSPKYLFRKEGQNVTLSCEQNLNHDAMYWYRQDPGQGLRLIYYSQIVNDFQKGDIAEGYSVSREKKESFPLTVTSAQKNPTAFYLCASSMLAGPYNEQFFGPGTRLTVL.